What follows describes a single T cell receptor (beta chain). The antigen this receptor binds is unknown. No clone much larger than this one lies a single base away; base qualities are absent. These data belong to a study of T cell changes during pregnancy in multiple sclerosis (dated by TCRdb to between 2019 and 2020). Study-wide context: Changes in the T cell repertoire over the course of pregnancy were examined in this study in women with multiple sclerosis.

Trimmed from V: 3 bases; trimmed from J: 2 bases; junction bases lacking a gene match: 7. The CDR3 numbers 15 residues from cysteine through phenylalanine. Of all the DNA, just the CDR3 is kept, 45 bases in frame from base 1. Based on the germline V gene, the CDR1 and CDR2 sequences are SGDLS and YYNGEE. Libraries were prepared through the immunoSEQ multiplex PCR assay. TCRdb took over this immuneACCESS table, retaining in-frame rearrangements with V and J assigned. Such tables are incomplete; in checked studies, under half of the missing clones stem from an unresolved V gene, and the remainder is unexplained. The sample table records tens of thousands of clones; about 88% of these occur just once. The ten largest account for 3% to 3.5% of the sample.

The sequence derives from a female donor with multiple sclerosis, enrolled in a pregnancy study. This chain is built from TRBV9 and TRBJ1-2, with TRBD1 identical over 7 junction bases. The sequenced sample was peripheral blood, obtained before pregnancy. Here is the DNA: TGTGCCAGCAGCGCCTGGGACAGCGCAAACTATGGCTACACCTTC. It codes for CASSAWDSANYGYTF.